Below, one T cell receptor (beta chain) is given with its context. Its antigen is not known. Each TCR beta cDNA library carried unique molecular identifiers. Each CDR3 protein gets one entry after TCRdb re-called the PCR reads with MiXCR. The sample holds a few hundred thousand distinct CDR3 sequences, around a third seen once. The sample belongs to a study of post-analysis software for immune sequencing data. Whole-study results and caveats: Strong co-clustering by F measure was seen for same-batch samples. A significant reduction in normalized Chao1 diversity was observed in multiple sclerosis patients versus controls. Comparison of patients with controls showed 4 to 6 TRBV segments more frequent in patients, TRBV5-6, TRBV5-1 and TRBV20-1 among them.

Trimming pared 3 bases from V and 1 base from J, leaving 6 bases between. Germline values: CDR1 SGHAT, CDR2 FQNNGV. This CDR3 comprises 13 residues. Sequencing used blood. The receptor comes from a girl under 18 with multiple sclerosis. The rearrangement uses TRBV11-2 and TRBJ1-1; no reliable D call. The CDR3 nucleotides read TGTGCCAGCAGCTTCCCGAGGAACACTGAAGCTTTCTTT. This translates into CASSFPRNTEAFF.